Below are 15 T cell receptor beta chains sequenced from a single sample in a study of cytomegalovirus exposure and HLA in healthy donors. The PCR employed 60 Vbeta primers together with 13 Jbeta primers. Clones were read by immunoSEQ multiplex PCR, and TCRdb kept only the in-frame ones, dropping some. The data show approximately 93,000 clones, over 65% seen once. The sequenced sample consisted of PBMCs. The receptor set was obtained from a man between 45 and 60 years old in good health and CMV-seronegative.

The genes are TRBV28 and TRBJ1-2, with 8 bases fitting TRBD1. Germline values: CDR1 MDHEN, CDR2 SYDVKM. This CDR3 is 14 amino acids long. V lost 5 bases, J lost 2 bases, and 4 bases stayed unmatched. In DNA form, the CDR3 reads TGTGCCAGCAGTGCACAGGGGGGGAACTATGGCTACACCTTC. It specifies CASSAQGGNYGYTF.

The chain joins TRBV6-6 to TRBJ1-1; D is uncertain. The germline CDR1 and CDR2 sequences are MNHNY and SVGAGI (reference sequence). Trimming removed 5 bases at V and 12 bases at J, with 13 bases between. The CDR3 is 11 residues long. The CDR3 reads CASSPSLSTFF. The CDR3 DNA reads as TGTGCCAGCAGTCCTTCACTAAGTACTTTCTTT.

The chain links TRBV7-3 to TRBJ2-3; D remains ambiguous. There are 13 residues in the CDR3. The V gene's germline CDR1 is SGHTA and CDR2 FQGTGA. The V and J ends lost 5 bases and 5 bases respectively, with 11 bases between them. The chain's CDR3 is CASSPGPQDTQYF. The CDR3 DNA is TGTGCCAGCAGCCCCGGTCCCCAAGATACGCAGTATTTT.

This chain uses TRBV28 with TRBJ1-5; D may be TRBD1 (5 bases). With 4 bases removed from V and 7 bases from J, the gap between germline ends came to 20 bases. CDR1 and CDR2 (germline): MDHEN, SYDVKM. The CDR3 loop spans 16 amino acids. The CDR3: CASSSSGNNFRQPQHF. CDR3 nucleotides: TGTGCCAGCAGTTCATCAGGGAACAATTTCCGGCAGCCCCAGCATTTT.

The gene calls are TRBV2 and TRBJ1-2; D may be TRBD1 (6 bases). CDR3 length: 15 residues. Trimming removed 6 bases at V and 2 bases at J, with 16 bases between. Germline CDR1 reads SNHLY; CDR2 reads FYNNEI. The chain's CDR3 is CASSWTVSGNYGYTF. CDR3 sequence (DNA): TGTGCCAGCAGCTGGACAGTCTCCGGCAACTATGGCTACACCTTC.

This clone was seen just once. This sequence joins TRBV12-5 and TRBJ2-1; 9 bases agree with TRBD1. The CDR3 has 16 residues. Losses at the gene ends were 6 bases for V and 0 bases for J; bases not matched to a gene: 6. The germline CDR1 and CDR2 sequences are LGHNT and FRNRAP. The CDR3 region is CASGRQTGGSYNEQFF. The CDR3, as DNA: TGTGCTAGTGGACGCCAGACAGGGGGCTCCTACAATGAGCAGTTCTTC.

The chain employs TRBV5-6 and TRBJ1-2, with 9 bases lining up with TRBD1. This CDR3 is 16 amino acids long. Germline V gene data show CDR1 as SGHDT and CDR2 as YYEEEE. V shed 4 bases and J 1 base; nucleotides not matched to a gene: 8. The chain's CDR3 is CASSVGQGTNNYGYTF. The CDR3 nucleotides read TGTGCCAGCAGCGTGGGACAGGGCACCAATAACTATGGCTACACCTTC.

This clone was seen a single time. The chain has TRBV5-6 and TRBJ2-2; 9 positions match TRBD1. V dropped 2 bases and J dropped 6; count of bases not matched to a gene: 5. The CDR3 runs 15 residues. Germline-derived CDR1 and CDR2 are SGHDT and YYEEEE. CDR3 amino acids: CASSFTGTGSGELFF. CDR3 in DNA: TGTGCCAGCAGCTTCACCGGGACAGGGTCCGGGGAGCTGTTTTTT. The variable domain in full, completed from reference TRBV5-6 and TRBJ2-2, reads DAGVTQSPTHLIKTRGQQVTLRCSPKSGHDTVSWYQQALGQGPQFIFQYYEEEERQRGNFPDRFSGHQFPNYSSELNVNALLLGDSALYLCASSFTGTGSGELFFGEGSRLTVL.

On this clone itself: The junction departs from the called germline gene at one end, perhaps through a read error. This sequence joins TRBV7-7 and TRBJ2-3, with 14 positions matching TRBD2. Germline V gives CDR1 SSHAT, CDR2 FNYEAQ (reference sequence). The CDR3 has 17 residues. The CDR3 DNA is TGTGCTAGCAGCCGACTAGCGGGAGGGGGAAGCACAGATACGCAGTATTTT. Protein sequence: CASSRLAGGGSTDTQYF.

The chain carries TRBV5-1 and TRBJ2-2; 12 bases fit TRBD2. This CDR3 is built from 17 residues. V lost 3 bases to trimming and J lost 1 base; unmatched junction nucleotides: 4. CDR1 and CDR2 from the germline V gene are SGHRS and YFSETQ. CDR3: CASSSGTSGLNTGELFF. CDR3 DNA sequence: TGCGCCAGCAGCTCTGGGACTAGCGGGTTGAACACCGGGGAGCTGTTTTTT. Full variable domain (rest looked up from reference TRBV5-1 and TRBJ2-2): KAGVTQTPRYLIKTRGQQVTLSCSPISGHRSVSWYQQTPGQGLQFLFEYFSETQRNKGNFPGRFSGRQFSNSRSEMNVSTLELGDSALYLCASSSGTSGLNTGELFFGEGSRLTVL.

There are a few counts of this clone. The chain combines TRBV5-1 with TRBJ2-3; a possible D gene is TRBD2 (5 bases). CDR3 length equals 17 residues. The germline V and J ends were trimmed by 0 bases and 0 bases, with 14 bases remaining between them. Germline V gene lookup returns CDR1 SGHRS and CDR2 YFSETQ. The DNA for the CDR3 is TGCGCCAGCAGCTTGGCGCGGGTGTACTCTAGCACAGATACGCAGTATTTT. Translation: CASSLARVYSSTDTQYF.

This clone has only one observation. As DNA, the CDR3 is TGTGCCAGCAGTGGCCGGGACAGGGGGCGCGAGCAGTACTTC. It translates to CASSGRDRGREQYF. The V and J genes are TRBV6-1 and TRBJ2-5, with 12 bases lining up with TRBD1. The J call may not be correct, given that the DNA end is closer to TRBJ2-7. The CDR3 contains 14 residues. Germline V gene sequence: CDR1 MNHNS, CDR2 SASEGT.

This chain uses TRBV5-1 with TRBJ2-2; tentatively, D is TRBD2 (5 bases). CDR1 SGHRS and CDR2 YFSETQ come from the germline V gene. V dropped 2 bases and J dropped 4 bases, with 12 bases sitting between them. The CDR3 is made up of 15 amino acids. CDR3 residues: CASSLYGGSTGELFF. The CDR3 region has the DNA TGCGCCAGCAGCTTATACGGCGGGTCCACCGGGGAGCTGTTTTTT.

The CDR3 reads CASRVRDSSRAGELFF. CDR3 DNA: TGTGCCAGCAGAGTCCGGGACAGTTCACGGGCCGGGGAGCTGTTTTTT. The J gene is TRBJ2-2, the V gene TRBV28; TRBD1 aligns across 7 bases. The CDR3 runs to 16 residues. The J segment lost 6 bases and the V segment lost 6 bases, leaving 13 bases of the junction unmatched. The germline gives CDR1 MDHEN, CDR2 SYDVKM.

The rearrangement joins TRBV7-2 to TRBJ1-2; 12 nucleotides agree with TRBD1. The CDR3 is made up of 13 amino acids. Trimming took 10 bases from V and 4 from J; bases not matched to a gene: 4. Germline V gene lookup returns CDR1 SGHTA and CDR2 FQGNSA. The chain's CDR3 is CATRDRGLYGYTF. The DNA of the CDR3 is TGTGCCACCCGGGACAGGGGGCTCTATGGCTACACCTTC.